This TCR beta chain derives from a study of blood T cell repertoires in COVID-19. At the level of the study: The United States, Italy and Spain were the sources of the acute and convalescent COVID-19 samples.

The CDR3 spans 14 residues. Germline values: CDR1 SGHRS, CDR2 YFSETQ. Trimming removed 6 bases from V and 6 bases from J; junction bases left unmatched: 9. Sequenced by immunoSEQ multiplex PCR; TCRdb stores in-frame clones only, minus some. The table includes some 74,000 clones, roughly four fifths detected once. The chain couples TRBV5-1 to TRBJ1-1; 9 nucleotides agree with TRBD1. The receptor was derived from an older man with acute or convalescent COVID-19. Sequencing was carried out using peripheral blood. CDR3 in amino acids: CASKPGQGSPEAFF. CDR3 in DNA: TGCGCCAGCAAACCGGGACAGGGATCCCCTGAAGCTTTCTTT.